These T cell receptor beta chains were read from a single sample in a study of blood T cell repertoires in COVID-19. Here immunoSEQ multiplex PCR was the method, and the copy in TCRdb shows in-frame clones only, minus some. Among about 310,000 clones, over 75% were seen once, and the ten largest hold 1%. The source material was peripheral blood. All receptors derive from a man aged 45-60 years with active or convalescent COVID-19. Each CDR3 is given with its conserved first and last residue. The D gene is left open where the match is weak.

>NA|TRBJ1-1|TRBV28
CASTPGTVMNTEAFF
>TRBD1|TRBJ1-4|TRBV11-2
CASSKDRGRFEKLFF
>NA|TRBJ2-6|TRBV5-6
CASRPRGSGANVLTF
>NA|TRBJ1-2|TRBV6-2/TRBV6-3
CASSSPGKAGYTF
>TRBD1|TRBJ1-5|TRBV2
CASSRQGGDQPQHF
>NA|TRBJ1-3|TRBV9
CASSPRSSGNTIYF
>NA|TRBJ1-5|TRBV6-5
CASSPQGNQPQHF
>TRBD1|TRBJ1-4|TRBV2
CASSSRQGTNEKLFF
>NA|TRBJ1-2|TRBV15
CATSKNPGGDYGYTF
>TRBD1|TRBJ1-2|TRBV5-1
CASSLAETGGPPLF
>NA|TRBJ2-5|TRBV19
CASSWGEGETQYF
>TRBD2|TRBJ2-7|TRBV7-2
CASSLIHTSGGYEQYF
>TRBD1|TRBJ2-7|TRBV19
CASSIDGTGGFDEQYF